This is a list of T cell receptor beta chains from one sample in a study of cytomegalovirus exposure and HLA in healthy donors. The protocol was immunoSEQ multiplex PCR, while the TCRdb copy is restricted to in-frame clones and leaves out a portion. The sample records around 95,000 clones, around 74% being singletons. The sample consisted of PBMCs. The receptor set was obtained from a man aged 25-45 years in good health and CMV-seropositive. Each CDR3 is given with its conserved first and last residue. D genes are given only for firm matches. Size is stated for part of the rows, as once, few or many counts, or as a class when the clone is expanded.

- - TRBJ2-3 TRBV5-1 CASSLGGAGTDTQYF TGCGCCAGCAGCTTGGGCGGGGCAGGGACAGATACGCAGTATTTT
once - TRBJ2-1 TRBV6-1 CASSAPIEQFF TGTGCCAGCAGTGCCCCCATCGAGCAGTTCTTC
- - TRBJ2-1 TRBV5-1 CASRVPGWDEQFF TGCGCCAGCAGAGTGCCAGGGTGGGATGAGCAGTTCTTC
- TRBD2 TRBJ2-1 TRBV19 CASSTDRTRLDEQFF TGTGCCAGTAGTACCGACCGGACTAGATTGGATGAGCAGTTCTTC
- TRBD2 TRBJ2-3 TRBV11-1 CASSPGLAESVSTDTQYF TGTGCCAGCAGCCCCGGACTAGCGGAGTCGGTTAGCACAGATACGCAGTATTTT
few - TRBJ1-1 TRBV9 CASSPRGGENTEAFF TGTGCCAGCAGCCCCCGTGGAGGGGAGAACACTGAAGCTTTCTTT
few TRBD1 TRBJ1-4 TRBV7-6 CASSIDRGAGEKLFF TGTGCCAGCAGCATTGACAGGGGTGCGGGAGAAAAACTGTTTTTT
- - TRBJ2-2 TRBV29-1 CSAESGSANTGELFF TGCAGCGCCGAATCCGGGTCCGCGAACACCGGGGAGCTGTTTTTT
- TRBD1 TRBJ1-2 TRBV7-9 CSSSGTGEYGYTF TGTTCCAGCAGCGGGACAGGGGAGTATGGCTACACCTTC
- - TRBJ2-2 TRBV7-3 CASSLGPADTGELFF TGTGCCAGCAGCTTAGGGCCAGCCGACACCGGGGAGCTGTTTTTT
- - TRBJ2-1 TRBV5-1 CASSLGTAREQFF TGCGCCAGCAGCTTGGGGACAGCTAGGGAGCAGTTCTTC
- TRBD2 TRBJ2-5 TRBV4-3 CASSQYSGGRGETQYF TGCGCCAGCAGCCAATACAGCGGAGGGAGGGGAGAGACCCAGTACTTC
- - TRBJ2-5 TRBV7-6 CASIRRGQETQYF TGTGCCAGCATCCGGCGGGGCCAAGAGACCCAGTACTTC
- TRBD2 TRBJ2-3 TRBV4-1 CASSPLAGSTDTQYF TGCGCCAGCAGCCCACTAGCGGGATCCACAGATACGCAGTATTTT
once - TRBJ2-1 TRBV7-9 CASSTQGYSYNEQFF TGTGCCAGCAGCACCCAGGGTTACTCCTACAATGAGCAGTTCTTC
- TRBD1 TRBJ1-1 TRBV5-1 CASSWGRQGLNTEAFF TGCGCCAGCAGCTGGGGGAGACAGGGTTTGAACACTGAAGCTTTCTTT
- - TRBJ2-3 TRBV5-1 CASSLGAADTQYF TGCGCCAGCAGCTTGGGGGCAGCAGATACGCAGTATTTT
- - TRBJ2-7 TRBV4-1 CASSQGRDSYEQYF TGCGCCAGCAGCCAAGGGAGAGACTCCTACGAGCAGTACTTC
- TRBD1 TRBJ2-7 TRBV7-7 CASSLGQGTTYEQYF TGTGCTAGCAGCTTAGGACAGGGAACAACCTACGAGCAGTACTTC
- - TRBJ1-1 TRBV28 CAIERVYMNTEAFF TGTGCCATCGAACGTGTGTACATGAACACTGAAGCTTTCTTT
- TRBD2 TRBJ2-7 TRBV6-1 CASSEELAGGYEQYF TGTGCCAGCAGTGAAGAACTAGCGGGGGGTTACGAGCAGTACTTC
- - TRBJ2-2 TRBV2 CASSEQGGNTGELFF TGTGCCAGCAGTGAACAGGGGGGGAACACCGGGGAGCTGTTTTTT
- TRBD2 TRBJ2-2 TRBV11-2 CASSAPLAVGYTGELFF TGTGCCAGCAGCGCACCTCTAGCGGTGGGATACACCGGGGAGCTGTTTTTT
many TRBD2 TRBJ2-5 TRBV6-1 CASSKLAGGQETQYF TGTGCCAGCAGTAAACTAGCGGGGGGTCAAGAGACCCAGTACTTC
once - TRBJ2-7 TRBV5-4 CASSPPDGDPNEQYF TGTGCCAGCAGCCCACCAGACGGGGATCCTAACGAGCAGTACTTC
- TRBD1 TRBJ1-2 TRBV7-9 CSSSLTGDGYTF TGTTCCAGCAGCTTAACAGGGGATGGCTACACCTTC
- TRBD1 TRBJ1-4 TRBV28 CASSQTGGGEKLFF TGTGCCAGCAGCCAGACAGGGGGTGGTGAAAAACTGTTTTTT
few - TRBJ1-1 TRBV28 CASWGEYTEAFF TGTGCCAGCTGGGGGGAGTACACTGAAGCTTTCTTT
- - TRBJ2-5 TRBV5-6 CASSFTPRDSVETQYF TGTGCCAGCAGCTTTACCCCCCGGGACTCCGTAGAGACCCAGTACTTC
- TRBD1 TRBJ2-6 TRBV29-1 CSVLGQFYSGANVLTF TGCAGCGTCCTGGGACAGTTTTACTCTGGGGCCAACGTCCTGACTTTC
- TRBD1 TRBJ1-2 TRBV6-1 CASSEHRGEVPFYGYTF TGTGCCAGCAGTGAGCACAGGGGAGAAGTCCCTTTCTATGGCTACACCTTC
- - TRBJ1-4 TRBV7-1 CASSSFPGESSQLIFPRTEKLFF TGTGCCAGCAGCTCATTCCCTGGGGAGTCCTCACAACTTATTTTCCCTCGCACTGAAAAACTGTTTTTT
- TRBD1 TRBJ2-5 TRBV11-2 CASSLTGAIEETQYF TGTGCCAGCAGTTTAACAGGGGCGATCGAAGAGACCCAGTACTTC
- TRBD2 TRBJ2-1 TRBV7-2 CASSGRGLAGSNEQFF TGTGCCAGCAGCGGGAGGGGGCTAGCGGGGTCCAATGAGCAGTTCTTC
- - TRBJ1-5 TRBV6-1 CASTPEGGSNQPQHF TGTGCCAGCACTCCCGAGGGCGGTAGCAATCAGCCCCAGCATTTT
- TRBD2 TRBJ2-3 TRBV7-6 CASSAGGGSTDTQYF TGTGCCAGCAGCGCGGGGGGCGGGAGCACAGATACGCAGTATTTT
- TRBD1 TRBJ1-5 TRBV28 CASRPGQGKQPQHF TGTGCCAGCAGACCGGGACAGGGGAAGCAGCCCCAGCATTTT
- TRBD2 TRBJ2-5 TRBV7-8 CASSFPRLAGGGETQYF TGTGCCAGCAGCTTCCCTAGGCTAGCGGGGGGAGGAGAGACCCAGTACTTC
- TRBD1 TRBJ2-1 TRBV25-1 CATRTGGNEQFF TGTGCCACTCGGACAGGGGGCAATGAGCAGTTCTTC
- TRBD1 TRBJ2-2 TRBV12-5 CASGLVRGGQENTGELFF TGTGCTAGTGGTTTGGTACGGGGTGGACAGGAAAACACCGGGGAGCTGTTTTTT
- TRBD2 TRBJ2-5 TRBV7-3 CASSSRLAGAGETQYF TGTGCCAGCAGCTCTCGACTAGCGGGGGCTGGGGAGACCCAGTACTTC
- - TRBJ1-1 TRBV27 CASSLGWGGTEAFF TGTGCCAGCAGTTTAGGTTGGGGAGGCACTGAAGCTTTCTTT
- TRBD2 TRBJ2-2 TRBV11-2 CASSLVTGLRSNTGELFF TGTGCCAGCAGCTTAGTTACGGGACTACGATCGAACACCGGGGAGCTGTTTTTT
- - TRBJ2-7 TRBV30 CAWDPQGTSYEQYF TGTGCCTGGGACCCCCAGGGGACCTCCTACGAGCAGTACTTC
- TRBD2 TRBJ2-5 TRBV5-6 CASSLRLAGVGRGETQYF TGTGCCAGCAGCTTGCGACTAGCGGGGGTCGGGAGAGGAGAGACCCAGTACTTC
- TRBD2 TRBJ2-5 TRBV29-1 CSVRRGGEETQYF TGCAGCGTTCGGCGGGGGGGCGAGGAGACCCAGTACTTC
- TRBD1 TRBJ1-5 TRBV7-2 CASSKQGGVGNQPQHF TGTGCCAGCAGCAAACAGGGGGGAGTTGGCAATCAGCCCCAGCATTTT
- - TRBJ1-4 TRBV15 CATSRARYEKLFF TGTGCCACCAGCAGAGCGAGGTACGAAAAACTGTTTTTT
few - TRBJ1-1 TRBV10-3 CAISGAQGRTEAFF TGTGCCATCAGTGGTGCGCAGGGTCGTACTGAAGCTTTCTTT
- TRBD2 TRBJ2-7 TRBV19 CASSSGSGFYEQYF TGTGCCAGTAGTAGTGGTAGCGGGTTCTACGAGCAGTACTTC
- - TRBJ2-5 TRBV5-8 CASSSRETQYF TGTGCCAGCAGCTCCCGGGAGACCCAGTACTTC
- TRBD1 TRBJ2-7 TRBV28 CASRPRQGYYEQYF TGTGCCAGCAGACCACGACAGGGATACTACGAGCAGTACTTC
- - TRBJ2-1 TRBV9 CASGYRTDAYLYNEQFF TGTGCCAGCGGCTATCGGACAGACGCCTACCTCTACAATGAGCAGTTCTTC
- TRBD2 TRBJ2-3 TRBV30 CAWKRRGGGRNTQYF TGTGCCTGGAAGCGGCGCGGGGGGGGCCGAAATACGCAGTATTTT
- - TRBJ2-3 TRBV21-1 CASRLERGRRTDTQYF TGTGCCAGCAGGCTTGAGCGGGGGAGACGCACAGATACGCAGTATTTT
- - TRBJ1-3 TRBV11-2 CASSPRPGGGSGNTIYF TGTGCCAGCAGCCCCCGACCGGGAGGGGGGTCTGGAAACACCATATATTTT
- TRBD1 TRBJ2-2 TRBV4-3 CASSQDHSGTGNTGELFF TGCGCCAGCAGCCAAGATCATAGTGGGACAGGTAACACCGGGGAGCTGTTTTTT
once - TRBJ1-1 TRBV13 CASSSRRGRTEAFF TGTGCCAGCAGCTCCCGGCGGGGGCGGACTGAAGCTTTCTTT
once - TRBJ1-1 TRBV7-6 CASSLGGRNTEAFF TGTGCCAGCAGCTTAGGGGGGCGGAACACTGAAGCTTTCTTT
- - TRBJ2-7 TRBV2 CASSAQGRGNYEQYF TGTGCCAGCAGTGCCCAAGGTAGGGGGAACTACGAGCAGTACTTC